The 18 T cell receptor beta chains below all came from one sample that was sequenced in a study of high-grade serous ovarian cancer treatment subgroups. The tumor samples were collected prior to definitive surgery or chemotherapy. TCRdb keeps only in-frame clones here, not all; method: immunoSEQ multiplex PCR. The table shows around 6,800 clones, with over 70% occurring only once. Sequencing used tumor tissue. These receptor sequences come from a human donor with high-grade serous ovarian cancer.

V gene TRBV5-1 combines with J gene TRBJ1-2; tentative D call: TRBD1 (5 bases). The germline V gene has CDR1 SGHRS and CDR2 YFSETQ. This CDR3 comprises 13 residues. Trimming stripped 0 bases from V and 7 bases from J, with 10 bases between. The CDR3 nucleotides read TGCGCCAGCAGCTTGGGGATAACAGGTGGCTACACCTTC. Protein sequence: CASSLGITGGYTF. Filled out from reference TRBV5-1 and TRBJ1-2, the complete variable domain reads KAGVTQTPRYLIKTRGQQVTLSCSPISGHRSVSWYQQTPGQGLQFLFEYFSETQRNKGNFPGRFSGRQFSNSRSEMNVSTLELGDSALYLCASSLGITGGYTFGSGTRLTVV.

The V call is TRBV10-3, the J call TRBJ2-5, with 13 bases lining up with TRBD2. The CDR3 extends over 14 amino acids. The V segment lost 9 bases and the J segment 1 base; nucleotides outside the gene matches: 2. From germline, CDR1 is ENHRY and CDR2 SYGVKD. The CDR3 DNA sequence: TGTGCCATTGGGACTAGCGGGGCCCAAGAGACCCAGTACTTC. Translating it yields CAIGTSGAQETQYF.

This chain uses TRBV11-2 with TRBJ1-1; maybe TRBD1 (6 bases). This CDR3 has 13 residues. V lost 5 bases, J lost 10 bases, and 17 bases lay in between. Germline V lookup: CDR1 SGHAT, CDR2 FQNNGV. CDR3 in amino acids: CASSPGGPTSAFF. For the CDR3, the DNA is TGTGCCAGCAGCCCCGGGGGCCCAACGTCAGCTTTCTTT.

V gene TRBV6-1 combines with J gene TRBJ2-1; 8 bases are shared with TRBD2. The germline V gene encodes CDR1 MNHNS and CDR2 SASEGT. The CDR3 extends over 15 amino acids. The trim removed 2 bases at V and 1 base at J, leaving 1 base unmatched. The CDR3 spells CASSEPGGSYNEQFF. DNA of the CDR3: TGTGCCAGCAGTGAACCGGGGGGGTCCTACAATGAGCAGTTCTTC.

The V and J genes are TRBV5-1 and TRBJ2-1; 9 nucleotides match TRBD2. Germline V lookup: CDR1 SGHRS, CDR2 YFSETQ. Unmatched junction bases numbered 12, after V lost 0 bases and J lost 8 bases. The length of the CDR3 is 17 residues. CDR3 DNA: TGCGCCAGCAGCTTGGGGGTCTCGGCTAGCGGGGTCTATGAGCAGTTCTTC. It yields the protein CASSLGVSASGVYEQFF.

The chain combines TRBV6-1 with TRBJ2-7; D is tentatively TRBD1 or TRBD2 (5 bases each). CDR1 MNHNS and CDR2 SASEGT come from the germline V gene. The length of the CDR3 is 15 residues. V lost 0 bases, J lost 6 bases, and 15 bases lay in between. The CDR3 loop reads CASSEALGTALEQYF. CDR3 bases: TGTGCCAGCAGTGAAGCGCTCGGGACGGCCCTCGAGCAGTACTTC.

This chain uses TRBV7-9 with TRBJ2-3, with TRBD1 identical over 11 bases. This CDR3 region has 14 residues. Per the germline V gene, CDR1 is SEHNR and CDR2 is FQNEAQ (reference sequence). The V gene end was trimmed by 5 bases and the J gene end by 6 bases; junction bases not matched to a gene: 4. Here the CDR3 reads CASSRDRGYDTQYF. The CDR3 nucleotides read TGTGCCAGCAGCCGGGACAGGGGGTATGATACGCAGTATTTT. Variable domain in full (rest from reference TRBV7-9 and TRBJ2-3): DTGVSQNPRHKITKRGQNVTFRCDPISEHNRLYWYRQTLGQGPEFLTYFQNEAQLEKSRLLSDRFSAERPKGSFSTLEIQRTEQGDSAMYLCASSRDRGYDTQYFGPGTRLTVL.

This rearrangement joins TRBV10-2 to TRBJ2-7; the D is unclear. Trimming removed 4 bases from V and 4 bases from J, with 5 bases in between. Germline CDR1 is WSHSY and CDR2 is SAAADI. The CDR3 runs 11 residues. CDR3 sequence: CASSGVYEQYF. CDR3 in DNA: TGCGCCAGCAGTGGCGTTTACGAGCAGTACTTC.

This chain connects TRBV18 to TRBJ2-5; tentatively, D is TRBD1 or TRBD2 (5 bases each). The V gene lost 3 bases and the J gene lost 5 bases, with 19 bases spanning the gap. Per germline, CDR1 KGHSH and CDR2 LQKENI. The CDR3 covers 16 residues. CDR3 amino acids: CASSPGPKGPSETQYF. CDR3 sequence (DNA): TGTGCCAGCTCACCCGGACCCAAGGGACCAAGCGAGACCCAGTACTTC.

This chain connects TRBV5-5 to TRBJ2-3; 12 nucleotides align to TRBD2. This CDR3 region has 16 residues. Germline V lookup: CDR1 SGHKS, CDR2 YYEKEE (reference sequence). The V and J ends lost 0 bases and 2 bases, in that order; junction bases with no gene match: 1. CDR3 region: CASSLGTSGNTDTQYF. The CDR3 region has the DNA TGTGCCAGCAGCTTGGGGACTAGCGGGAACACAGATACGCAGTATTTT.

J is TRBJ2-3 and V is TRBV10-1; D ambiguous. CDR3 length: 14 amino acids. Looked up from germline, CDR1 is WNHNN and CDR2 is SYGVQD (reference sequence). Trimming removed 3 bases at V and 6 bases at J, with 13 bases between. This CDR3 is CASSENLLGDTQYF. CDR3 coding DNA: TGCGCCAGCAGTGAAAACTTGCTCGGGGATACGCAGTATTTT.

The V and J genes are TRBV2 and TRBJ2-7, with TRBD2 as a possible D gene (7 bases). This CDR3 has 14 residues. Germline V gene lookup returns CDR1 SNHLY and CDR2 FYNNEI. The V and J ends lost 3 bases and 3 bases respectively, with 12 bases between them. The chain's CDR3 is CASSEGGAIYEQYF. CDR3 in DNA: TGTGCCAGCAGTGAGGGGGGGGCGATCTACGAGCAGTACTTC.

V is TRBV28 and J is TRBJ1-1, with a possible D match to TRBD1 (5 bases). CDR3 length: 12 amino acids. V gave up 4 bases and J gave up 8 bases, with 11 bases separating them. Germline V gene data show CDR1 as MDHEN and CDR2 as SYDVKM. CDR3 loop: CASSWGREEAFF. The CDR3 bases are TGTGCCAGCAGTTGGGGCAGAGAAGAAGCTTTCTTT.

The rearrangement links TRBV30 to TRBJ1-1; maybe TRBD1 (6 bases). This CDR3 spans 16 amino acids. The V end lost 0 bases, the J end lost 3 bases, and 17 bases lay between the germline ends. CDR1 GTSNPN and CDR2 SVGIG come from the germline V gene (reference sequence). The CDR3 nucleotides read TGTGCCTGGAGTGTCGGGGGGGCGTATATGGACACTGAAGCTTTCTTT. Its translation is CAWSVGGAYMDTEAFF.

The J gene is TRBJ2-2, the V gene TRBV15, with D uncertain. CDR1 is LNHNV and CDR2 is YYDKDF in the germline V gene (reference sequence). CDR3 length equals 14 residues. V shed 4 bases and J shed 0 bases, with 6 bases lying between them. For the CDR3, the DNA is TGTGCCACCAGCAAAGGGACGAACACCGGGGAGCTGTTTTTT. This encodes CATSKGTNTGELFF.

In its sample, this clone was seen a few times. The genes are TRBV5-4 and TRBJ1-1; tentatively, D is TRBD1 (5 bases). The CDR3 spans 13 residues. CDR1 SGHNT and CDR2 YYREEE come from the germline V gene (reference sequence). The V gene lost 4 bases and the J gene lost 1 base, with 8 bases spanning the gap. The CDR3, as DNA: TGTGCCAGCAGCGTTGACAGGAACACTGAAGCTTTCTTT. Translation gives CASSVDRNTEAFF.

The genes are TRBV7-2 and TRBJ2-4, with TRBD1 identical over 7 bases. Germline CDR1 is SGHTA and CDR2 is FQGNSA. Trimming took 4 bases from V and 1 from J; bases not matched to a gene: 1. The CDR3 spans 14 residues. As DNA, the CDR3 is TGTGCCAGCAGCTCGGACAGGGCCAAAAACATTCAGTACTTC. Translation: CASSSDRAKNIQYF.

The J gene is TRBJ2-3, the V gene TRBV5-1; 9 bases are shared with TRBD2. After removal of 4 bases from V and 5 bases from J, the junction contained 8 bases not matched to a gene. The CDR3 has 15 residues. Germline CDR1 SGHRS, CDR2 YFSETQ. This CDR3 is CASSLSGSRIDTQYF. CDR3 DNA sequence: TGCGCCAGCAGCCTTAGCGGGAGTCGCATAGATACGCAGTATTTT. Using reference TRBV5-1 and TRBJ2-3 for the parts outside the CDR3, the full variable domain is KAGVTQTPRYLIKTRGQQVTLSCSPISGHRSVSWYQQTPGQGLQFLFEYFSETQRNKGNFPGRFSGRQFSNSRSEMNVSTLELGDSALYLCASSLSGSRIDTQYFGPGTRLTVL.